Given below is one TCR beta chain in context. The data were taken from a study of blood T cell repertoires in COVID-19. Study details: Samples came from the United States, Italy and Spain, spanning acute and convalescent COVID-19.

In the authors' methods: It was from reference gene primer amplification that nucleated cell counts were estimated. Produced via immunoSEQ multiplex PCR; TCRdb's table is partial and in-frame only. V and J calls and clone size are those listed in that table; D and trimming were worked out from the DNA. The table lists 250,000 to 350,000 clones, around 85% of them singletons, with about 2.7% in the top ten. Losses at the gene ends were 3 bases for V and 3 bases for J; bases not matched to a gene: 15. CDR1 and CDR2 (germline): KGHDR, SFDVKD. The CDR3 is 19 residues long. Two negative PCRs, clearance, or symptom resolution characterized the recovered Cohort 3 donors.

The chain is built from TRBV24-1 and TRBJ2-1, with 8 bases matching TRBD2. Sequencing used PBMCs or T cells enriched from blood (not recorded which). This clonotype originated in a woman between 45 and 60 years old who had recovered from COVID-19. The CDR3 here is CATSDARPPAGDDYNEQFF. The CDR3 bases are TGTGCCACCAGTGATGCCCGACCCCCAGCGGGGGATGACTACAATGAGCAGTTCTTC.